This T cell receptor beta chain was identified during a study of graft-versus-host responses after intestinal transplantation. Study information: Induction with anti-thymocyte globulin, then tacrolimus and steroids for roughly 3 years, was given to all recipients.

On this clone itself: What it recognizes is unknown.

TCRdb's copy holds only in-frame clones and misses some; the assay was immunoSEQ multiplex PCR. Found here are 73,000 or so clones, around 87% of them singletons; the top ten hold 3.5% to 5%. V shed 6 bases and J shed 2 bases, with 4 bases lying between them. CDR3 size: 11 residues. CDR1 and CDR2 (germline): MNHEY, SVGAGI. The study, taken as a whole, reports: The study associated peak circulating GvH clone levels with early post-transplant HvG declines.

The chain joins TRBV6-5 to TRBJ2-5; D not resolved. The receptor comes from a human donor who was the organ donor for an intestinal transplant. This sample comprised unstimulated CD8+ T cells sorted from spleen or lymph node cells, obtained before transplant. The CDR3 here is CASSHQETQYF. Here the CDR3 DNA reads TGTGCCAGCAGCCATCAAGAGACCCAGTACTTC.